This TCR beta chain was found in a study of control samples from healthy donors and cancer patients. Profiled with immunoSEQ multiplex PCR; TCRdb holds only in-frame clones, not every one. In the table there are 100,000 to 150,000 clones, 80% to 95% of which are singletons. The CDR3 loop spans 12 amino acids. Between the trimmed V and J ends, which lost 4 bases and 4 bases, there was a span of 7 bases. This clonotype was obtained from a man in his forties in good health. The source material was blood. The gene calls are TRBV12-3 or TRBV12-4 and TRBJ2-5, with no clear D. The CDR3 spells CASSSRTETQYF. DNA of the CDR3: TGTGCCAGCAGTTCACGTACAGAGACCCAGTACTTC.